A selection of T cell receptor beta chains follows, all from one sample in a study of CD8+ T cells in alopecia areata. Using immunoSEQ multiplex PCR, the repertoire was profiled, and TCRdb retains in-frame clones only, with some absent. In the table there are under 85,000 clones, 40% to 50% of which are singletons. The sample in question was CD8+ T cells sorted from blood, obtained at week 0. The receptors were gathered from a human donor with alopecia areata. Each CDR3 is given with its conserved first and last residue. The D gene is left open where the match is weak. A clone size is listed for some rows: how often the clone was seen (once, few, many), or a class if it is expanded.

size	D	J	V	DNA	CDR3
-	-	TRBJ1-4	TRBV9	TGTGCCAGCAGCGTAGTGTCAGGGTCGGGTGAAAAACTGTTTTTT	CASSVVSGSGEKLFF
few	-	TRBJ2-6	TRBV6-6	TGTGCCAGCAGTTGGACCGGGTACTCCGGGGCCAACGTCCTGACTTTC	CASSWTGYSGANVLTF
-	TRBD1	TRBJ1-5	TRBV6-5	TGTGCCAGCGACAGGGGTTTTGGCAATCAGCCCCAGCATTTT	CASDRGFGNQPQHF
-	-	TRBJ2-1	TRBV29-1	TGCAGCGTTGTAGGCGGTGGCTATGAGCAGTTCTTC	CSVVGGGYEQFF
-	-	TRBJ1-1	TRBV13	TGTGCCAGCACCCATCGGAAGGACACTGAAGCTTTCTTT	CASTHRKDTEAFF
-	-	TRBJ1-5	TRBV21-1	TGTGCCAGCAGCAGCAGGGGGCTAGAGTTTCAGCCCCAGCATTTT	CASSSRGLEFQPQHF
-	-	TRBJ2-2	TRBV5-1	TGCGCCAGCAGCTTGCGTGGGACCCCAACCCCAGGGCCGGTGAACACCGGGGAGCTGTTTTTT	CASSLRGTPTPGPVNTGELFF
-	TRBD2	TRBJ2-1	TRBV6-1	TGTGCCAGCAGTGAGGGGGTAGCGGGAGCCCACAATGAGCAGTTCTTC	CASSEGVAGAHNEQFF
-	-	TRBJ2-5	TRBV27	TGTGCCAGCAGTTCACAGGGCCCCCAAGAGACCCAGTACTTC	CASSSQGPQETQYF
few	TRBD2	TRBJ2-7	TRBV29-1	TGCAGCGTATGGGGCGGGGGCTCCTACGAGCAGTACTTC	CSVWGGGSYEQYF
few	TRBD2	TRBJ2-7	TRBV29-1	TGCAGCGTTTATAGCGGGAGTTCGAACGAGCAGTACTTC	CSVYSGSSNEQYF
-	-	TRBJ2-7	TRBV29-1	TGCAGCGCCGTGGGGGCCAGGGGATACGAGCAGTACTTC	CSAVGARGYEQYF
-	-	TRBJ2-7	TRBV30	TGTGCCTGGAGTGTAGGGGCTAGCGAGCAGTACTTC	CAWSVGASEQYF
few	TRBD1	TRBJ2-3	TRBV6-5	TGTGCCATCAGGCCCGGGACAGGCCCAGATACGCAGTATTTT	CAIRPGTGPDTQYF
-	-	TRBJ2-3	TRBV2	TGTGCCAGCCCTGGGACTAGCACAGATACGCAGTATTTT	CASPGTSTDTQYF
-	-	TRBJ2-5	TRBV29-1	TGCAGCGTGGGGGAGGACGGGATTTTCCAAGAGACCCAGTACTTC	CSVGEDGIFQETQYF
many	-	TRBJ2-2	TRBV5-6	TGTGCCAGCAGCGCCGGGGGTTATCAAGGGGAGCTGTTTTTT	CASSAGGYQGELFF
few	TRBD1	TRBJ2-7	TRBV6-1	TGTGCCAGCTATGGTACAGGGGTCTCCTACGAGCAGTACTTC	CASYGTGVSYEQYF
-	-	TRBJ2-1	TRBV27	TGTGCCAGCACACGGGGGCGCATAATCGATGAGCAGTTCTTC	CASTRGRIIDEQFF
-	-	TRBJ1-2	TRBV29-1	TGCAGCGTTGACTTTGGTGGCTACACCTTC	CSVDFGGYTF